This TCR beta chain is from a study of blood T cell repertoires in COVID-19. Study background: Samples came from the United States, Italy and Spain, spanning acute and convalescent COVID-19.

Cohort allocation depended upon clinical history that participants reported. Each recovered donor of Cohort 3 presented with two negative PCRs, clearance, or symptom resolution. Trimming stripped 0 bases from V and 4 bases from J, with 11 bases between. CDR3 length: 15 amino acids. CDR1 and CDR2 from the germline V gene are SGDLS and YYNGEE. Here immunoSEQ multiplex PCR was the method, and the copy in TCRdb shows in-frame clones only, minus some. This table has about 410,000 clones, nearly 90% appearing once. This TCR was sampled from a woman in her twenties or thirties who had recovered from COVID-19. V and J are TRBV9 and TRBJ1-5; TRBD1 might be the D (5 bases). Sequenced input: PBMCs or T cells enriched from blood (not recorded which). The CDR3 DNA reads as TGTGCCAGCAGCGTAGCCGGGGCGGGAAATCAGCCCCAGCATTTT. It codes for CASSVAGAGNQPQHF. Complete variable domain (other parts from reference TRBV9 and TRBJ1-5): DSGVTQTPKHLITATGQRVTLRCSPRSGDLSVYWYQQSLDQGLQFLIQYYNGEERAKGNILERFSAQQFPDLHSELNLSSLELGDSALYFCASSVAGAGNQPQHFGDGTRLSIL.